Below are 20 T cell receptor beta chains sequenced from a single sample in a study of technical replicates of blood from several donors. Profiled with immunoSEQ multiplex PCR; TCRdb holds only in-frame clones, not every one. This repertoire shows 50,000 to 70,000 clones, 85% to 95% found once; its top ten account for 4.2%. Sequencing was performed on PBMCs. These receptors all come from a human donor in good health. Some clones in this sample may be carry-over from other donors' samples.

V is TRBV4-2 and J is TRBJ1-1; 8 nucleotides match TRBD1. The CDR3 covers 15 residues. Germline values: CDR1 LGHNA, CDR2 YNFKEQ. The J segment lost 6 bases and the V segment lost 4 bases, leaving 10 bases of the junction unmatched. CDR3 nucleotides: TGTGCCAGCAGCCTACCGACAGGGGACGGGGCTGAAGCTTTCTTT. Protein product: CASSLPTGDGAEAFF.

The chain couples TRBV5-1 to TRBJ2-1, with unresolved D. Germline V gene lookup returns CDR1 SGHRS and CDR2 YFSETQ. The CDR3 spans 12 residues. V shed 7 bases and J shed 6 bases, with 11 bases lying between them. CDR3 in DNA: TGCGCCAGCCATTCCCAGGTCAATGAGCAGTTCTTC. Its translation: CASHSQVNEQFF. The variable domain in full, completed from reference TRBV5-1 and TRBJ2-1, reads KAGVTQTPRYLIKTRGQQVTLSCSPISGHRSVSWYQQTPGQGLQFLFEYFSETQRNKGNFPGRFSGRQFSNSRSEMNVSTLELGDSALYLCASHSQVNEQFFGPGTRLTVL.

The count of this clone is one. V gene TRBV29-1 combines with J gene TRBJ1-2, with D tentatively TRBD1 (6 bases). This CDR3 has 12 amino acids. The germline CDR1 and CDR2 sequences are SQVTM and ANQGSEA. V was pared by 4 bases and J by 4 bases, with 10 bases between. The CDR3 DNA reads TGCAGCGTTGGAGAGGGGGGCTATGGCTACACCTTC. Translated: CSVGEGGYGYTF.

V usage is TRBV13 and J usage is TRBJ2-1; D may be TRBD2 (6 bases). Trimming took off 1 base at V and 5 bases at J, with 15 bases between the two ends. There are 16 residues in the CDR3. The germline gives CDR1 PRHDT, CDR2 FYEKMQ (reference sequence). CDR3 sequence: CASSLEAGMTNNEQFF. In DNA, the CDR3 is TGTGCCAGCAGCTTAGAGGCGGGAATGACGAACAATGAGCAGTTCTTC.

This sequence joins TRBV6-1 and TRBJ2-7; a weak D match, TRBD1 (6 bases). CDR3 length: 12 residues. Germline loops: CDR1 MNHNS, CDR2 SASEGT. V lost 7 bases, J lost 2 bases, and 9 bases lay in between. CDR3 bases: TGTGCCAGCAAGAAGGGGGCCTACGAGCAGTACTTC. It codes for CASKKGAYEQYF.

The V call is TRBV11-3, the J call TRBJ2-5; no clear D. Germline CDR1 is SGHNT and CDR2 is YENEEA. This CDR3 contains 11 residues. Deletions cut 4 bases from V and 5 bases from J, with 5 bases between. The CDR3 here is CASSSGETQYF. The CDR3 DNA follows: TGTGCCAGCAGCTCCGGGGAGACCCAGTACTTC. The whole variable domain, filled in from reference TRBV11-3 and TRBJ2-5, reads EAGVVQSPRYKIIEKKQPVAFWCNPISGHNTLYWYLQNLGQGPELLIRYENEEAVDDSQLPKDRFSAERLKGVDSTLKIQPAELGDSAVYLCASSSGETQYFGPGTRLLVL.

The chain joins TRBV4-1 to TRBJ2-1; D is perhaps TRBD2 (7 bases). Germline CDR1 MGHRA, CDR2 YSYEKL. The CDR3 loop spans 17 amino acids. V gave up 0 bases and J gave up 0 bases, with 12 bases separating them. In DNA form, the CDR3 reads TGCGCCAGCAGCCAAGATCGGGGGGCGAGCTCCTACAATGAGCAGTTCTTC. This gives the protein CASSQDRGASSYNEQFF.

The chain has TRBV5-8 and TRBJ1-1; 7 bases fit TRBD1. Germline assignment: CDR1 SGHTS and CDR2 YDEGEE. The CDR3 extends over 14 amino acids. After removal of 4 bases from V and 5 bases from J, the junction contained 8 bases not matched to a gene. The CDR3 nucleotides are TGTGCCAGCAGCAGAGACAGGGTAGGGACTGAAGCTTTCTTT. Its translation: CASSRDRVGTEAFF.

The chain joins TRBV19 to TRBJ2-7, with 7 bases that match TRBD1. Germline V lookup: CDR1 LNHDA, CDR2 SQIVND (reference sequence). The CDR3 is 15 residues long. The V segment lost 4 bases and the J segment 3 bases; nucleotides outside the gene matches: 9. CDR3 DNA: TGTGCCAGTAGTAGGGACAGTCTGGTGTACTACGAGCAGTACTTC. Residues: CASSRDSLVYYEQYF.

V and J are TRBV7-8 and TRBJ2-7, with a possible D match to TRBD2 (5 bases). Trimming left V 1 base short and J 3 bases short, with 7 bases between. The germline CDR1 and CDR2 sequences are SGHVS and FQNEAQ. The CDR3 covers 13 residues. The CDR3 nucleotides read TGTGCCAGCAGCTTAGGGACTCTCTACGAGCAGTACTTC. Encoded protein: CASSLGTLYEQYF.

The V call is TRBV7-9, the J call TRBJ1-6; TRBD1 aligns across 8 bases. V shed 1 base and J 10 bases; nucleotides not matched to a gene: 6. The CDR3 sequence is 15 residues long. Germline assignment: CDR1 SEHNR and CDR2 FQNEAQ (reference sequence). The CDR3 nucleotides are TGTGCCAGCAGCTTAGACACAGGGGGGTTCTCACCCCTCCACTTT. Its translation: CASSLDTGGFSPLHF.

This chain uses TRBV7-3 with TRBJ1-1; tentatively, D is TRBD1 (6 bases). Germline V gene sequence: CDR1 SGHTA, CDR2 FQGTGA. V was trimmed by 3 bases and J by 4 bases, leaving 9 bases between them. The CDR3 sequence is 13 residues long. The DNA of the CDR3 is TGTGCCAGCAGCTTTACAGGGACCACTGAAGCTTTCTTT. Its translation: CASSFTGTTEAFF.

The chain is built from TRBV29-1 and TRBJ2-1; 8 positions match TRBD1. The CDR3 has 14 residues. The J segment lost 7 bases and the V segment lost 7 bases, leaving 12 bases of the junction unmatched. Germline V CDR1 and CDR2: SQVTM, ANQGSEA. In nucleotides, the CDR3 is TGCAGCGCCTCTCAGGGGGCGGTAGCGAATGAGCAGTTCTTC. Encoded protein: CSASQGAVANEQFF.

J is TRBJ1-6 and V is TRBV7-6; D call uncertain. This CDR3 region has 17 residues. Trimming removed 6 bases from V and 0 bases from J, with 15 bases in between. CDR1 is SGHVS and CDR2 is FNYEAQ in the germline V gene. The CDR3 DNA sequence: TGTGCCAGCAGTCCCGAGTCCGGAGGCTCCTATAATTCACCCCTCCACTTT. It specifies CASSPESGGSYNSPLHF.

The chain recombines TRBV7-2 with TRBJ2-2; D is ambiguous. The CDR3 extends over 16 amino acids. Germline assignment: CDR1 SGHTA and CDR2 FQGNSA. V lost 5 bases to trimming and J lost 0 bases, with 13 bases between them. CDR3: CASSPRPRPNTGELFF. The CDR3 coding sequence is TGTGCCAGCAGCCCCCGCCCGAGGCCGAACACCGGGGAGCTGTTTTTT.

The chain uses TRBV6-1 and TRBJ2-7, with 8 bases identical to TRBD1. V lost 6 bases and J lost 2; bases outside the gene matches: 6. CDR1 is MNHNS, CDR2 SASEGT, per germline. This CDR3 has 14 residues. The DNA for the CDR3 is TGTGCCAGCAGCCTGGACAGGGCCACCTACGAGCAGTACTTC. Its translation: CASSLDRATYEQYF.

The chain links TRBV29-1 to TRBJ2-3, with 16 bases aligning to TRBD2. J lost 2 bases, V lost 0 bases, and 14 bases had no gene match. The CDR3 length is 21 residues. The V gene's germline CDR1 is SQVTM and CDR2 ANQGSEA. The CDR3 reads CSVEDRGLAGGLGEDTDTQYF. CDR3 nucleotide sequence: TGCAGCGTTGAAGATCGGGGACTAGCGGGGGGGTTGGGGGAAGACACAGATACGCAGTATTTT.

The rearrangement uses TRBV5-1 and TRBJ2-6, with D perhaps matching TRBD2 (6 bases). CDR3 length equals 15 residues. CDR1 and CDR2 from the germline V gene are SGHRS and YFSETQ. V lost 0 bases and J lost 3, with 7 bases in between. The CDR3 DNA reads TGCGCCAGCAGCTTGGACGGGGGTGGGGCCAACGTCCTGACTTTC. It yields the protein CASSLDGGGANVLTF.

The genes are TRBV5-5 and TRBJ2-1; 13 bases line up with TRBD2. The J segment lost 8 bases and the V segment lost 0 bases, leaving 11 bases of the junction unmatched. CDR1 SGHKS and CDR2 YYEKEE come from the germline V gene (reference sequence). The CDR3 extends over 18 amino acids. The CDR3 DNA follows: TGTGCCAGCAGCTTGGTCTTAAGTGGACTAGCGGGAGTCTATGAGCAGTTCTTC. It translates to CASSLVLSGLAGVYEQFF. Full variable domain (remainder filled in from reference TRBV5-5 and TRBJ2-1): DAGVTQSPTHLIKTRGQQVTLRCSPISGHKSVSWYQQVLGQGPQFIFQYYEKEERGRGNFPDRFSARQFPNYSSELNVNALLLGDSALYLCASSLVLSGLAGVYEQFFGPGTRLTVL.

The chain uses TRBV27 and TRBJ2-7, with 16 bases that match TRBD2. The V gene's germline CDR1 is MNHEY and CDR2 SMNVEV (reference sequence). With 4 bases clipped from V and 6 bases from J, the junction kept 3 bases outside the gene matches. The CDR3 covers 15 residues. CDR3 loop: CASSSGTSGRAEQYF. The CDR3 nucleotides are TGTGCCAGCAGTTCAGGGACTAGCGGGAGGGCCGAGCAGTACTTC.